The 18 T cell receptor beta chains below all came from one sample that was sequenced in a study of OX40 agonist ivuxolimab in advanced cancers. This table comes from immunoSEQ multiplex PCR, and its TCRdb copy is limited to in-frame clones, with some not included. The table has 90,000 to 100,000 clones, roughly 80% seen once. The sample consisted of CD4+ or CD8+ T cells sorted from blood, taken in a trial of the OX40 agonist ivuxolimab. These receptors were collected from an adult with an advanced solid tumor such as melanoma, head and neck, liver or kidney cancer.

The V call is TRBV5-4, the J call TRBJ1-5; TRBD1 aligns across 7 bases. After removal of 1 base from V and 6 bases from J, the junction contained 7 bases not matched to a gene. CDR3 length: 15 residues. Per the germline V gene, CDR1 is SGHNT and CDR2 is YYREEE (reference sequence). The CDR3 sequence is CASSLKQGQTQPQHF. DNA for the CDR3: TGTGCCAGCAGCTTGAAACAGGGGCAGACTCAGCCCCAGCATTTT.

The V and J genes are TRBV6-1 and TRBJ1-5; D is unresolved. V lost 1 base and J lost 5, with 6 bases in between. Per germline, CDR1 MNHNS and CDR2 SASEGT. The CDR3 is 13 amino acids. The chain's CDR3 is CASSEVWDQPQHF. The CDR3 bases are TGTGCCAGCAGTGAAGTATGGGATCAGCCCCAGCATTTT.

The V gene is TRBV9, the J gene TRBJ2-5, with TRBD1 as a possible D gene (5 bases). CDR3 length equals 13 residues. With 4 bases removed from V and 2 bases from J, the gap between germline ends came to 9 bases. The germline CDR1 and CDR2 sequences are SGDLS and YYNGEE. In DNA form, the CDR3 reads TGTGCCAGCAGCAGGGGTTCTCAAGAGACCCAGTACTTC. Translating it yields CASSRGSQETQYF. The full variable domain, in which reference TRBV9 and TRBJ2-5 provide the parts outside the CDR3, is DSGVTQTPKHLITATGQRVTLRCSPRSGDLSVYWYQQSLDQGLQFLIQYYNGEERAKGNILERFSAQQFPDLHSELNLSSLELGDSALYFCASSRGSQETQYFGPGTRLLVL.

The V gene is TRBV18, the J gene TRBJ2-3; D remains unclear. The germline gives CDR1 KGHSH, CDR2 LQKENI. The CDR3 is made up of 13 amino acids. Trimming stripped 3 bases from V and 0 bases from J, with 4 bases between. The CDR3 here is CASSPLSTDTQYF. As DNA, the CDR3 is TGTGCCAGCTCACCCCTAAGCACAGATACGCAGTATTTT. The variable domain in full, completed from reference TRBV18 and TRBJ2-3, reads NAGVMQNPRHLVRRRGQEARLRCSPMKGHSHVYWYRQLPEEGLKFMVYLQKENIIDESGMPKERFSAEFPKEGPSILRIQQVVRGDSAAYFCASSPLSTDTQYFGPGTRLTVL.

This clone was counted only a few times. V is TRBV10-1 and J is TRBJ1-1, with D maybe TRBD1 (5 bases). V was shortened by 6 bases and J by 7 bases, with 15 bases between the two germline ends. Germline loops: CDR1 WNHNN, CDR2 SYGVQD (reference sequence). The CDR3 length is 13 residues. The CDR3 is CASSPTSTGEAFF. The CDR3 nucleotides are TGCGCCAGCAGCCCCACCTCTACAGGTGAAGCTTTCTTT.

CDR3 bases: TGCGCCAGCAGCTTGTTGACAGGGAGCTCCGAGCAGTACTTC. Protein: CASSLLTGSSEQYF. The chain carries TRBV5-1 and TRBJ2-7; 7 bases are shared with TRBD1. CDR1 is SGHRS and CDR2 is YFSETQ in the germline V gene. Trimming cost V 1 base and J 6 bases; bases outside gene matches: 7. CDR3 size: 14 residues. Looking up the rest from reference TRBV5-1 and TRBJ2-7 gives the full variable domain: KAGVTQTPRYLIKTRGQQVTLSCSPISGHRSVSWYQQTPGQGLQFLFEYFSETQRNKGNFPGRFSGRQFSNSRSEMNVSTLELGDSALYLCASSLLTGSSEQYFGPGTRLTVT.

This clone was counted between two and nine times. V and J are TRBV5-4 and TRBJ1-5; 8 bases match TRBD1. Germline V lookup: CDR1 SGHNT, CDR2 YYREEE (reference sequence). With 4 bases clipped from V and 1 base from J, the junction kept 4 bases outside the gene matches. The CDR3 contains 15 residues. Here the CDR3 DNA reads TGTGCCAGCAGCCCGGGACAGGTGAGCAATCAGCCCCAGCATTTT. Encoded protein: CASSPGQVSNQPQHF.

This clone was counted a few times. The gene calls are TRBV11-2 and TRBJ2-2; no clear D gene. The germline V gene encodes CDR1 SGHAT and CDR2 FQNNGV. This CDR3 region has 13 residues. V lost 1 base to trimming and J lost 5 bases, with 5 bases between them. CDR3: CASSLVPTGELFF. CDR3 in DNA: TGTGCCAGCAGCTTAGTACCAACCGGGGAGCTGTTTTTT.

The DNA for the CDR3 is TGTGCCAGCAGTGAAATTGGGACGGTGAACTATGGCTACACCTTC. Its translation is CASSEIGTVNYGYTF. V gene TRBV2 combines with J gene TRBJ1-2; D perhaps matches TRBD1 (5 bases). CDR1 and CDR2 (germline): SNHLY, FYNNEI. The CDR3 has 15 amino acids. The V gene lost 2 bases and the J gene lost 2 bases, with 12 bases spanning the gap.

This chain links TRBV29-1 with TRBJ1-3, with D possibly matching TRBD1 (6 bases). In germline, CDR1 is SQVTM, CDR2 ANQGSEA. This CDR3 region has 14 residues. Between the trimmed V and J ends, which lost 3 bases and 2 bases, there was a span of 11 bases. The CDR3 DNA follows: TGCAGCGTTGACGTGGCAGGGGCTGGAAACACCATATATTTT. Amino acids: CSVDVAGAGNTIYF.

The rearrangement uses TRBV30 and TRBJ1-1; D may be TRBD1 (5 bases). The CDR3 covers 16 residues. Germline CDR1 reads GTSNPN; CDR2 reads SVGIG (reference sequence). Trimming stripped 3 bases from V and 1 base from J, with 18 bases between. This chain's CDR3 is CAWRARMGQRNTEAFF. CDR3 sequence (DNA): TGTGCCTGGAGGGCCCGGATGGGGCAACGGAACACTGAAGCTTTCTTT.

This clone has just one count. This chain connects TRBV7-3 to TRBJ2-2, with TRBD1 identical over 8 bases. CDR1 and CDR2 from the germline V gene are SGHTA and FQGTGA. After removal of 5 bases from V and 5 bases from J, the junction contained 10 bases not matched to a gene. There are 16 residues in the CDR3. CDR3 bases: TGTGCCAGCAGCCCCAGTCGACAGGGGAGGACCGGGGAGCTGTTTTTT. Its translation: CASSPSRQGRTGELFF.

This clone was counted only a few times. The chain is built from TRBV6-1 and TRBJ2-5, with TRBD1 identical over 9 bases. The germline gives CDR1 MNHNS, CDR2 SASEGT. J was trimmed by 5 bases and V by 5 bases; bases with no gene match: 6. The CDR3 spans 14 residues. CDR3 region: CASSRWGQGETQYF. The CDR3 bases are TGTGCCAGCAGTCGCTGGGGACAGGGCGAGACCCAGTACTTC.

V is TRBV19 and J is TRBJ2-7; D may be TRBD2 (6 bases). With 4 bases removed from V and 6 bases from J, the gap between germline ends came to 19 bases. The germline gives CDR1 LNHDA, CDR2 SQIVND (reference sequence). The CDR3 consists of 15 residues. CDR3 nucleotide sequence: TGTGCCAGTAGTACATCCGGGACTGGAGTGGTCGAGCAGTACTTC. It specifies CASSTSGTGVVEQYF.

The V and J genes are TRBV7-2 and TRBJ2-7; D is ambiguous. This CDR3 spans 15 amino acids. Trimming took off 6 bases at V and 2 bases at J, with 17 bases between the two ends. Per the germline V gene, CDR1 is SGHTA and CDR2 is FQGNSA. CDR3 region: CASRLYGLPAYEQYF. In DNA form, the CDR3 reads TGTGCCAGCAGATTGTACGGGCTTCCTGCCTACGAGCAGTACTTC.

The chain is built from TRBV9 and TRBJ1-1; TRBD1 matches 7 bases. Germline CDR1 reads SGDLS; CDR2 reads YYNGEE. Trimming took 3 bases from V and 7 from J; bases not matched to a gene: 6. This CDR3 contains 13 residues. DNA of the CDR3: TGTGCCAGCAGCGCCACAGGGGCTAATGAAGCTTTCTTT. Translated: CASSATGANEAFF.

The chain carries TRBV6-6 and TRBJ1-2; D is perhaps TRBD1 (5 bases). Per the germline V gene, CDR1 is MNHNY and CDR2 is SVGAGI (reference sequence). The CDR3 totals 12 residues. V lost 0 bases and J 13 bases, leaving 12 bases between the germline ends. In DNA, the CDR3 is TGTGCCAGCAGTTACTCCAGGGCCCGGAGCACCTTC. It codes for CASSYSRARSTF.

The chain joins TRBV7-8 to TRBJ2-2; 10 bases are a match to TRBD2. There are 17 residues in the CDR3. Germline trimming cut 3 bases from V and 3 bases from J; bases unmatched to any gene: 7. The germline gives CDR1 SGHVS, CDR2 FQNEAQ. The CDR3 loop is CASSFPGTSDDTGELFF. As DNA, the CDR3 is TGTGCCAGCAGCTTTCCCGGGACTAGCGATGACACCGGGGAGCTGTTTTTT.